The entry that follows covers one T cell receptor beta chain sequence. Its antigen is as yet unknown. The sample originates from a study of blood T cells in healthy people across ages. Primed by a sample-barcoded 5' primer and a J-beta primer mix, a second PCR proceeded for about 7 to 11 cycles. TCRdb re-analysed the 5' RACE reads in MiXCR, keeping a single row per CDR3 protein. The sample has about 780,000 distinct CDR3 sequences, under 80% seen once. Trimming took 5 bases from V and 0 from J; bases not matched to a gene: 7. From germline, CDR1 is MNHNS and CDR2 SASEGT. This CDR3 spans 18 amino acids. Regarding the study as a whole: While age rose, TCR beta diversity per million T cells dropped in a roughly linear way.

The source is a man under 40 in good health. The specimen was blood. The chain has TRBV6-1 and TRBJ2-1, with 13 bases fitting TRBD2. CDR3 bases: TGTGCCAGCAGTAAACTAGCGGGGGGGGAAAGCTCCTACAATGAGCAGTTCTTC. The encoded protein is CASSKLAGGESSYNEQFF.